This T cell receptor beta chain was documented in a study of Ad26.COV2.S vaccination and SARS-CoV-2 variants. A word on this clone: Antigen unknown.

V lost 4 bases to trimming and J lost 4 bases; unmatched junction nucleotides: 5. The CDR3 is 15 amino acids. Germline-derived CDR1 and CDR2 are SEHNR and FQNEAQ (reference sequence). The data were produced by immunoSEQ multiplex PCR, yet TCRdb's version contains in-frame clones alone and is incomplete. Of 87,000 or so clones listed, around 82% are singletons. Broader study findings: Using TCR breadth and depth analyses may have led to underestimated total T cell responses. Non-spike TCR breadth did not differ much between vaccine and placebo recipients. The breadth of spike-specific CD8+ and CD4+ T cell responses after vaccination was reportedly substantial. Placebo recipients had lower spike-specific TCR breadth than vaccine recipients.

The clonotype comes from a human donor who had recovered from COVID-19. Sequencing was performed on peripheral blood, taken after recovery from COVID-19. The genes are TRBV7-9 and TRBJ2-3, with 10 bases identical to TRBD1. The CDR3 DNA reads as TGTGCCAGCAGCTCGGACAGGGGGAGGTCAGATACGCAGTATTTT. This codes for CASSSDRGRSDTQYF.